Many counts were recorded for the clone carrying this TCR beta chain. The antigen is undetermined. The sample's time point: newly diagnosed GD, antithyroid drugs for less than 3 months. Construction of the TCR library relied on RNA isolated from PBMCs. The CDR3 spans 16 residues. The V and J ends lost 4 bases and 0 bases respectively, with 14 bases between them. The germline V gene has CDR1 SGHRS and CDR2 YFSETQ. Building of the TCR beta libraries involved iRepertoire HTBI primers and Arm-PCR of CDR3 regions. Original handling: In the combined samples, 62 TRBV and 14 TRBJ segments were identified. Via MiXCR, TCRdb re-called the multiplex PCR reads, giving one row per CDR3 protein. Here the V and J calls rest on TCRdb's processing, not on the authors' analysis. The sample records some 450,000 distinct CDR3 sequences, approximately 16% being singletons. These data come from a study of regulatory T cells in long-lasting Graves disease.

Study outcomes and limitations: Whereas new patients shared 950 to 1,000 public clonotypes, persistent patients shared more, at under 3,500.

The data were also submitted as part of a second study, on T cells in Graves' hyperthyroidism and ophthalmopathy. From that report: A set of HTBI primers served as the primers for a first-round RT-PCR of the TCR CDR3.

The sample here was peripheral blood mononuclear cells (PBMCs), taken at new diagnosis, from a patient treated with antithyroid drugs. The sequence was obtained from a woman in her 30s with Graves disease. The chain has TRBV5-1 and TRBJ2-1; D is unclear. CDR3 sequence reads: CASSQPGLSSYNEQFF. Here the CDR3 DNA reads TGCGCCAGCAGCCAACCCGGTCTGAGCTCCTACAATGAGCAGTTCTTC.